The T cell receptor beta chain described here comes from a study of T cell responses to AZD1222 COVID-19 vaccine. Only in-frame clones appear in the TCRdb table, and some are missing; sequencing was by immunoSEQ multiplex PCR. The data contain roughly 78,000 clones, roughly 80% of them seen just once; the ten biggest clones take up 2.5% to 3.5%. The table lists this clone with a few counts. Trimming removed 10 bases from V and 5 bases from J, with 17 bases in between. The CDR3 consists of 14 residues. Per germline, CDR1 LNHDA and CDR2 SQIVND (reference sequence). This rearrangement joins TRBV19 to TRBJ1-4; no firm D call. Material: peripheral blood, obtained on day 0 of AZD1222 vaccination. The source of this sequence is an adult in good health. The CDR3: CATSQRALNEKLFF. CDR3 sequence (DNA): TGTGCCACCTCCCAACGGGCCCTAAATGAAAAACTGTTTTTT.